The entry below gives a single T cell receptor (beta chain) sequence along with its context. Antigen unknown. Stated time point: newly diagnosed GD, antithyroid drugs for less than 3 months. From RNA extracted from PBMCs, the TCR library was made. TCR beta libraries were built with iRepertoire HTBI primers and Arm-PCR of CDR3 regions. TCRdb re-called the multiplex PCR reads with MiXCR, one entry per CDR3 protein. The sample includes 530,000 or so distinct CDR3 sequences, about 14% seen only once; the top ten take roughly a tenth. CDR1 SGHNT and CDR2 YYREEE come from the germline V gene (reference sequence). The CDR3 consists of 19 residues. With 2 bases clipped from V and 0 bases from J, the junction kept 13 bases outside the gene matches. This record comes from a study of regulatory T cells in long-lasting Graves disease. At the level of the study: The study enrolled newly diagnosed Graves' patients on antithyroid drugs under 3 months.

Overall study findings and caveats: Repertoires from persistent disease leaned toward TRBV28, TRBJ1-2 and TRBJ2-5.

A further study also used this sample, focusing on T cells in Graves' hyperthyroidism and ophthalmopathy. That source reports: HTBI primers were used for first-round RT-PCR of the TCR CDR3. Median prediction lead before ophthalmopathy onset was 6.5 to 7 months with the model.

The clonotype comes from a man aged 25 to 40 with Graves disease. Sample: peripheral blood mononuclear cells (PBMCs), taken at new diagnosis, from a patient treated with antithyroid drugs. The genes are TRBV5-4 and TRBJ2-3; TRBD2 aligns across 9 bases. This CDR3 reads CASSFLSGRFTTSTDTQYF. In nucleotides, the CDR3 is TGTGCCAGCAGCTTTTTAAGCGGGAGGTTTACCACTAGCACAGATACGCAGTATTTT.